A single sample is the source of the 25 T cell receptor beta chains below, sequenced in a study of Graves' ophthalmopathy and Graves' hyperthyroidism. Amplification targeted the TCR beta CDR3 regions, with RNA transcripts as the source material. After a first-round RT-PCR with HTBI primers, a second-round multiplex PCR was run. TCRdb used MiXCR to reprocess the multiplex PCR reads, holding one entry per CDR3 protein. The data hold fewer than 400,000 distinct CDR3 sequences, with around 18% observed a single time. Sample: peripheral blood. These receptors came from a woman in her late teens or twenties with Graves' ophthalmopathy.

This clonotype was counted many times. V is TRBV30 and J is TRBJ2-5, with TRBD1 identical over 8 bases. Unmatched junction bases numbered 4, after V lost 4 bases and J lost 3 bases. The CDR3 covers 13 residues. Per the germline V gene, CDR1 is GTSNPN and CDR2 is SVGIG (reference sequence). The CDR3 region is CAWKVTGEETQYF. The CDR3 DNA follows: TGTGCCTGGAAGGTGACAGGGGAAGAGACCCAGTACTTC.

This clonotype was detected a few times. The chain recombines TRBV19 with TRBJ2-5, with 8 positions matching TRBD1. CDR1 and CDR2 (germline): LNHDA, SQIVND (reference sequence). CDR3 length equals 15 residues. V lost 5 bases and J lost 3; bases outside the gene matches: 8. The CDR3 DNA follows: TGTGCCAGTAGTCTTCTCCAGACAGGGGAAGAGACCCAGTACTTC. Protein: CASSLLQTGEETQYF.

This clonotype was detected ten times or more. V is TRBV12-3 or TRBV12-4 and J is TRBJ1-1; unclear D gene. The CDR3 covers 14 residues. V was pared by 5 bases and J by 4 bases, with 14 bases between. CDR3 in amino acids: CASSPNQWGTEAFF. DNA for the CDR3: TGTGCCAGCAGTCCCAACCAATGGGGCACTGAAGCTTTCTTT.

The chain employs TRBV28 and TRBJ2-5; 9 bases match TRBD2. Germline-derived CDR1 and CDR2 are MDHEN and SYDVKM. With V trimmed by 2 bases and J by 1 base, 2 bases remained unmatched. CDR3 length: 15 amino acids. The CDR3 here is CASSLLAGLQETQYF. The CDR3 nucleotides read TGTGCCAGCAGTTTACTAGCGGGGCTCCAAGAGACCCAGTACTTC.

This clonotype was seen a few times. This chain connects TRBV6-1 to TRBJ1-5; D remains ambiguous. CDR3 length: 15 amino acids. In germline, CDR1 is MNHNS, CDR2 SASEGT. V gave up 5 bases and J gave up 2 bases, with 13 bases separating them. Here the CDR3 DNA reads TGTGCCAGCAGTAAAGTAGGGATGGGCAATCAGCCCCAGCATTTT. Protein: CASSKVGMGNQPQHF.

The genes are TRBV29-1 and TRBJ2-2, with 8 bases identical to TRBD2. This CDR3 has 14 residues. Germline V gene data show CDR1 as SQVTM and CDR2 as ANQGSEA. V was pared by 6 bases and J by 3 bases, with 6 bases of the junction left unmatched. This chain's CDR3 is CSVTAGVDTGELFF. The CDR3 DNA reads TGCAGCGTCACAGCGGGAGTGGACACCGGGGAGCTGTTTTTT.

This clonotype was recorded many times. This CDR3 reads CASSTGNTEAFF. The CDR3 region has the DNA TGTGCCAGCAGTACAGGTAACACTGAAGCTTTCTTT. V usage is TRBV6-5 and J usage is TRBJ1-1, with D perhaps matching TRBD1 (5 bases). The CDR3 is 12 amino acids. CDR1 MNHEY and CDR2 SVGAGI come from the germline V gene. Trimming cost V 5 bases and J 2 bases, with 6 bases left between them.

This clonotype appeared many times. CDR3 region: CASSQDTGQGHEQYF. CDR3 nucleotides: TGCGCCAGCAGCCAAGATACGGGACAGGGGCACGAGCAGTACTTC. The V call is TRBV4-3, the J call TRBJ2-7, with 10 bases matching TRBD1. This CDR3 is 15 amino acids long. Looked up from germline, CDR1 is LGHNA and CDR2 is YSLEER. Germline trimming cut 0 bases from V and 5 bases from J; bases unmatched to any gene: 4.

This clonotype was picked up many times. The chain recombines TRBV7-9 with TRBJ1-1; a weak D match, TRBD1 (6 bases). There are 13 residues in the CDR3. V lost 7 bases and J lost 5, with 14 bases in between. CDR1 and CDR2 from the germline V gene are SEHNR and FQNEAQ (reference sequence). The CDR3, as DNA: TGTGCCAGCAACGAAAGGGGGGAAACTGAAGCTTTCTTT. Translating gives CASNERGETEAFF.

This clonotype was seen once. The CDR3 protein is CASSFNSRYEQYF. CDR3 DNA: TGTGCCAGCAGTTTCAACTCCCGCTACGAGCAGTACTTC. This rearrangement joins TRBV12-3 or TRBV12-4 to TRBJ2-7; unclear D gene. The CDR3 spans 13 residues. The ends were cut back, 3 bases at V and 3 bases at J, with 9 bases in the middle.

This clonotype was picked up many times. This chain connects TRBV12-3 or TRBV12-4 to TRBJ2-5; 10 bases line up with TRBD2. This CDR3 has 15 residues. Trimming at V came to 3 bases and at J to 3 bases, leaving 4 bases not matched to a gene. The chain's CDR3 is CASSFTAGGKETQYF. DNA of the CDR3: TGTGCCAGCAGTTTCACAGCGGGGGGGAAAGAGACCCAGTACTTC.

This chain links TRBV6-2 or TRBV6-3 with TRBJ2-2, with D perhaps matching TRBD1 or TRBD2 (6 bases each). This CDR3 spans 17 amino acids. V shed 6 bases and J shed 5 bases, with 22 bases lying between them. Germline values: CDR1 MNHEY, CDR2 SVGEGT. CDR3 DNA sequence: TGTGCCAGCAGGGATGGACAGACTAGGACGGGTACCGGGGAGCTGTTTTTT. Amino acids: CASRDGQTRTGTGELFF.

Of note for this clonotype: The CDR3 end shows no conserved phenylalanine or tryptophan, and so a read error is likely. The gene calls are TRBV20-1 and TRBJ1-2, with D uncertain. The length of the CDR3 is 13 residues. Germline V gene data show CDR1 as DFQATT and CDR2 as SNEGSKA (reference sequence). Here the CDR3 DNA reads TGCAGTTCTAGGATACGGGCTAACTATGGCTACACCCTC. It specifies CSSRIRANYGYTL.

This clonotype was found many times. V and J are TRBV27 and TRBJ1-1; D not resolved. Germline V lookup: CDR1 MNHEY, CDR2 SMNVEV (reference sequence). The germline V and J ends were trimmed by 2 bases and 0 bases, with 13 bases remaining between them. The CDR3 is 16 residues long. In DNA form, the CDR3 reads TGTGCCAGCAGTTTAAAATCGGTCACACTGAACACTGAAGCTTTCTTT. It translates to CASSLKSVTLNTEAFF.

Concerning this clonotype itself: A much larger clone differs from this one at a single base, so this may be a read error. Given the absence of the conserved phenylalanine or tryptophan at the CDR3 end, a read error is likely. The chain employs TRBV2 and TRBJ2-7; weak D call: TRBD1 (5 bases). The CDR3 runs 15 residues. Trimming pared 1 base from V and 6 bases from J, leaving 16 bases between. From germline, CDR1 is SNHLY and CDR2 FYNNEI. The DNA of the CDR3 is TGTGCCAGCAGTGAAGATCGCAGGAACCAGGGCGAGCAGTACCTC. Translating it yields CASSEDRRNQGEQYL.

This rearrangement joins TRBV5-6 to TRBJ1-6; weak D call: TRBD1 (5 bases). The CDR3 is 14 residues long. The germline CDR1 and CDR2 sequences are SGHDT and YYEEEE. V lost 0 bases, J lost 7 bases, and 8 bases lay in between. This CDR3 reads CASSLGQMNSPLHF. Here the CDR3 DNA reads TGTGCCAGCAGCTTGGGACAGATGAATTCACCCCTCCACTTT. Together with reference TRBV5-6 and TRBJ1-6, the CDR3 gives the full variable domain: DAGVTQSPTHLIKTRGQQVTLRCSPKSGHDTVSWYQQALGQGPQFIFQYYEEEERQRGNFPDRFSGHQFPNYSSELNVNALLLGDSALYLCASSLGQMNSPLHFGNGTRLTVT.

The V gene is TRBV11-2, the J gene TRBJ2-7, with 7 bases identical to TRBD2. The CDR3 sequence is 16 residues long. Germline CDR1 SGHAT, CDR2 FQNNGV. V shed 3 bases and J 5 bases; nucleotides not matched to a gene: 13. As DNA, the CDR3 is TGTGCCAGCAGCTTTGGCGGGGGTGCCCTGGGAAACGAGCAGTACTTC. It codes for CASSFGGGALGNEQYF.

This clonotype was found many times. Here the CDR3 reads CASSVGGQDPYEQYF. For the CDR3, the DNA is TGTGCCAGCAGCGTAGGGGGACAGGATCCCTACGAGCAGTACTTC. The chain uses TRBV9 and TRBJ2-7, with 8 nucleotides matching TRBD1. Germline trimming cut 0 bases from V and 2 bases from J; bases unmatched to any gene: 4. The CDR3 runs to 15 residues. The germline CDR1 and CDR2 sequences are SGDLS and YYNGEE.

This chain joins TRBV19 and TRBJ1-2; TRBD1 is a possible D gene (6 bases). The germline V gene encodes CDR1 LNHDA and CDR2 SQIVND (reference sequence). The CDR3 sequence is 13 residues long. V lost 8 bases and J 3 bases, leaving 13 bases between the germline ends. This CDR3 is CASGGQGYYGYTF. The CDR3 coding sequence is TGTGCCAGTGGGGGCCAGGGCTACTATGGCTACACCTTC.

CDR3 amino acids: CASRPGQSSYNSPLHF. The CDR3 DNA is TGTGCCAGCAGACCGGGACAGAGCTCCTATAATTCACCCCTCCACTTT. The chain is built from TRBV12-3 or TRBV12-4 and TRBJ1-6, with 7 positions matching TRBD1. The junction had 5 bases not matched to a gene; V was cut back by 6 bases and J by 0 bases. The CDR3 consists of 16 residues.

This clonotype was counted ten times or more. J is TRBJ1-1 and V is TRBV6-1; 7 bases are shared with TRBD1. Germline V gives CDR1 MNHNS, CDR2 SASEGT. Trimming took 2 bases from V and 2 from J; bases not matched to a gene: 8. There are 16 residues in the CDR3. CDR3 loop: CASSERPTGLNTEAFF. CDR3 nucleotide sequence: TGTGCCAGCAGTGAACGCCCGACAGGGCTAAACACTGAAGCTTTCTTT.

Here the CDR3 DNA reads TGTGCCAGTAGTATGGGGTGGACAGGGATTTATGGCTACACCTTC. This encodes CASSMGWTGIYGYTF. The J gene is TRBJ1-2, the V gene TRBV19; 8 nucleotides match TRBD1. With 3 bases clipped from V and 5 bases from J, the junction kept 8 bases outside the gene matches. There are 15 residues in the CDR3. CDR1 LNHDA and CDR2 SQIVND come from the germline V gene (reference sequence).

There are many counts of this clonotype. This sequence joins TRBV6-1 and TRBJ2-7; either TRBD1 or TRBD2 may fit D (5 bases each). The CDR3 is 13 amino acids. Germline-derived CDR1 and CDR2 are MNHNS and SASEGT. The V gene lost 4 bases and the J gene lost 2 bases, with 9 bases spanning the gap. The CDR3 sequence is CASSAGLTYEQYF. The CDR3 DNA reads TGTGCCAGCAGTGCGGGGCTTACCTACGAGCAGTACTTC.

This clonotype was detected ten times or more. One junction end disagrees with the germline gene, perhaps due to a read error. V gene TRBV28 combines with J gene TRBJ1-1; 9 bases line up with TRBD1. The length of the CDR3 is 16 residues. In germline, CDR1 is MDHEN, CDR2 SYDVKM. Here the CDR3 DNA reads TGTGCCAGCAGACCAGCGACAGGGGGTGTAACACGGGGGTGGCTCTTT. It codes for CASRPATGGVTRGWLF. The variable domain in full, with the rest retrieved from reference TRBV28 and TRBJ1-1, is DVKVTQSSRYLVKRTGEKVFLECVQDMDHENMFWYRQDPGLGLRLIYFSYDVKMKEKGDIPEGYSVSREKKERFSLILESASTNQTSMYLCASRPATGGVTRGWLFGQGTRLTVV.

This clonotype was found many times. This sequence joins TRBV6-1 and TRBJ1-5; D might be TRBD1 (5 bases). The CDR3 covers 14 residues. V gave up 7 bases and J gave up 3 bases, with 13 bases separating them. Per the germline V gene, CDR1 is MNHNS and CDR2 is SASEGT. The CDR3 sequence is CASTGRVHNQPQHF. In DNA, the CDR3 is TGTGCCAGCACGGGACGGGTACACAATCAGCCCCAGCATTTT.